Sequencing of this TCR beta chain was carried out in a study of blood T cell repertoires in COVID-19. Assay used: immunoSEQ multiplex PCR; TCRdb lists only in-frame clones, some missing. The table shows 350,000 or so clones, with about 86% occurring only once. Trimming left V 5 bases short and J 6 bases short, with 14 bases between. The CDR3 has 14 residues. Per germline, CDR1 MNHEY and CDR2 SVGAGI. In its sample, this clone was seen once. This receptor was taken from a woman in her thirties or forties with acute COVID-19. This chain links TRBV6-5 with TRBJ1-5; possibly TRBD1 for D (6 bases). The sample was PBMCs or T cells enriched from blood (not recorded which). CDR3 nucleotide sequence: TGTGCCAGCAGTCTCGAGAGGGGGTCTCAGCCCCAGCATTTT. This encodes CASSLERGSQPQHF.